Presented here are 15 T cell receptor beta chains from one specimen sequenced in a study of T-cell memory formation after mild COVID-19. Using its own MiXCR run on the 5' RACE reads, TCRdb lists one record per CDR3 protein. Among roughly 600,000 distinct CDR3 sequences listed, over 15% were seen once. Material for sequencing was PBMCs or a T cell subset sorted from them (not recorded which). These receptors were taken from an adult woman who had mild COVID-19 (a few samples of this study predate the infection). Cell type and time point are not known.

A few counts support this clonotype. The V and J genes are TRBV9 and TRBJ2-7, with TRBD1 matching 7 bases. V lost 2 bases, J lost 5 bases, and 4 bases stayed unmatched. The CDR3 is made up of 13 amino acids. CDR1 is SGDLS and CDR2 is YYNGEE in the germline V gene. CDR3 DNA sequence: TGTGCCAGCAGCGTCGGGGACAGCCACGAGCAGTACTTC. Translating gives CASSVGDSHEQYF.

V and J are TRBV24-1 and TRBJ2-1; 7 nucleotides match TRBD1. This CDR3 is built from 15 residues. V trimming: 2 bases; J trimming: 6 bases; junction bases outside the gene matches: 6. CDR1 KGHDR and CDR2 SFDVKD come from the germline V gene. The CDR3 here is CATSDSETGFNEQFF. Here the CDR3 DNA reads TGTGCCACCAGTGATTCCGAGACAGGGTTCAATGAGCAGTTCTTC.

This chain's CDR3 is CASSLDGGSSYNEQFF. As DNA, the CDR3 is TGTGCCAGCAGCTTAGACGGGGGAAGCTCCTACAATGAGCAGTTCTTC. The rearrangement uses TRBV7-9 and TRBJ2-1; D may be TRBD2 (6 bases). Trimming removed 1 base from V and 0 bases from J, with 10 bases in between. The CDR3 has 16 residues. Germline assignment: CDR1 SEHNR and CDR2 FQNEAQ (reference sequence).

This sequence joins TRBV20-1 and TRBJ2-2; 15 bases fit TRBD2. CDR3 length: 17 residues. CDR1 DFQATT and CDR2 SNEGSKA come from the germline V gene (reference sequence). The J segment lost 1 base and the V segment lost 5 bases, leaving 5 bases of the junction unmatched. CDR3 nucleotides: TGCAGTGCTCGGACTAGCGGGGGGGCCCGGAACACCGGGGAGCTGTTTTTT. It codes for CSARTSGGARNTGELFF.

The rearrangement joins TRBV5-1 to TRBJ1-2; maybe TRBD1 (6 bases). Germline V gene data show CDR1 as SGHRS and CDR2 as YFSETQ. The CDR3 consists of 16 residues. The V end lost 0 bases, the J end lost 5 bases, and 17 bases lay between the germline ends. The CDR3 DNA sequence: TGCGCCAGCAGCTTGGCCGGGACACCCGTTGAGTATGGCTACACCTTC. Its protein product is CASSLAGTPVEYGYTF.

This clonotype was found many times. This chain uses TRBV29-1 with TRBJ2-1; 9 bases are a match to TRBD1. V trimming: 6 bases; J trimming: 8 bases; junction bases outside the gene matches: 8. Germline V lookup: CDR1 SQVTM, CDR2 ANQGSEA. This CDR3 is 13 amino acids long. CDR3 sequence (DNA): TGCAGCGTCGAGGGACAGGGCCTCTATGAGCAGTTCTTC. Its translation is CSVEGQGLYEQFF.

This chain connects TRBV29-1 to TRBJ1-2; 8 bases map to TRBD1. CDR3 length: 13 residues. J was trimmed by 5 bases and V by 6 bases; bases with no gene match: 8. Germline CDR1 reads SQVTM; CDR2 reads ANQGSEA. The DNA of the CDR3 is TGCAGCGTCACGGACAGGGAGGCATATGGCTACACCTTC. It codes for CSVTDREAYGYTF.

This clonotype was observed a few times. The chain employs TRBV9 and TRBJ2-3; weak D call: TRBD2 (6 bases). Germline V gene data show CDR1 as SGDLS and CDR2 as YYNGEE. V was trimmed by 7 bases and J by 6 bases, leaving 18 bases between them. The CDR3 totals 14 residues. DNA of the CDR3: TGTGCCAGCGGCTCCTTTGCGGGGTCCGATACGCAGTATTTT. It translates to CASGSFAGSDTQYF.

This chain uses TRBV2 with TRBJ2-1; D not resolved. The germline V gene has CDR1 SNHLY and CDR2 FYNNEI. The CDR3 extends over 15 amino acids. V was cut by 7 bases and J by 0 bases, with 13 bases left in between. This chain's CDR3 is CASTAPMSSYNEQFF. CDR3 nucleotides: TGTGCCAGCACCGCTCCGATGAGCTCCTACAATGAGCAGTTCTTC.

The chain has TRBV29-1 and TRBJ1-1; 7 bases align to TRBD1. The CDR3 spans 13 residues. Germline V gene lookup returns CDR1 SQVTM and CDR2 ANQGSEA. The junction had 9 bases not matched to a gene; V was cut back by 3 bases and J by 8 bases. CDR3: CSVEPTGPAEAFF. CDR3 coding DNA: TGCAGCGTTGAGCCGACAGGGCCGGCCGAAGCTTTCTTT.

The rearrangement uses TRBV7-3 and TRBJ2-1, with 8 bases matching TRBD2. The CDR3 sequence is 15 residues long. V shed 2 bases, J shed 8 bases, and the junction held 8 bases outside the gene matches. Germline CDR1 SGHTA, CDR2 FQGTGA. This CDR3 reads CASSLDPAGVDEQFF. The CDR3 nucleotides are TGTGCCAGCAGCTTAGATCCAGCGGGAGTCGATGAGCAGTTCTTC.

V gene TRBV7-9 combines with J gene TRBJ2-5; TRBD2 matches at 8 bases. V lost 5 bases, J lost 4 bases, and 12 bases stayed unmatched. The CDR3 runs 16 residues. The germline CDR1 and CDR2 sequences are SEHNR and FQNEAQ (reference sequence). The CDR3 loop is CASSPHSGADGETQYF. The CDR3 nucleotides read TGTGCCAGCAGCCCCCATAGCGGGGCCGATGGAGAGACCCAGTACTTC.

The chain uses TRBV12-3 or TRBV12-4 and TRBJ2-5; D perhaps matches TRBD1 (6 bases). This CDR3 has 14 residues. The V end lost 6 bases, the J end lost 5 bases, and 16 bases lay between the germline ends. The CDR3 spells CASRRPGQSETQYF. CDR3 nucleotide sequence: TGTGCCAGCAGACGCCCGGGACAATCGGAGACCCAGTACTTC.

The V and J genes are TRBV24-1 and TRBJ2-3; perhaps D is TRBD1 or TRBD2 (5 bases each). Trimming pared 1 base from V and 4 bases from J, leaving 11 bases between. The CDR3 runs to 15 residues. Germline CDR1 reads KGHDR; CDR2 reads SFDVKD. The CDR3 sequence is CATSDFRGPPDTQYF. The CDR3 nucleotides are TGTGCCACCAGTGATTTTAGGGGACCGCCAGATACGCAGTATTTT.

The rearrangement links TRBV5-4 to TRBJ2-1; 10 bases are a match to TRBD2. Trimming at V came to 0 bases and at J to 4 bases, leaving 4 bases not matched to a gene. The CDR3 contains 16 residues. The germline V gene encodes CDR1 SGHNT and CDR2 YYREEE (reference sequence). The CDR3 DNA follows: TGTGCCAGCAGCTTGGTGGGTAGCGGGGGGTACAATGAGCAGTTCTTC. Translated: CASSLVGSGGYNEQFF.